These 32 T cell receptor beta chains were sequenced from one sample in a study of blood T cell repertoires in COVID-19. Clones were read by immunoSEQ multiplex PCR, and TCRdb kept only the in-frame ones, dropping some. The sample records 250,000 to 300,000 clones, less than 85% being singletons. The specimen was peripheral blood. Receptors were obtained from a woman aged 18-29 years with acute or convalescent COVID-19.

The chain combines TRBV19 with TRBJ2-1; 7 positions match TRBD2. CDR3 length: 14 amino acids. CDR1 and CDR2 from the germline V gene are LNHDA and SQIVND (reference sequence). V was pared by 8 bases and J by 6 bases, with 10 bases of the junction left unmatched. The DNA of the CDR3 is TGTGCCAGTCGATCCGGGACTACATTCAATGAGCAGTTCTTC. This sequence encodes CASRSGTTFNEQFF.

This clone has a single count. The V call is TRBV6-5, the J call TRBJ2-1; TRBD2 matches 7 bases. The germline V gene has CDR1 MNHEY and CDR2 SVGAGI. The CDR3 consists of 15 residues. Unmatched junction bases numbered 6, after V lost 6 bases and J lost 1 base. CDR3 in amino acids: CASRRLAASYNEQFF. Here the CDR3 DNA reads TGTGCCAGCAGACGCCTAGCGGCTTCCTACAATGAGCAGTTCTTC.

The rearrangement uses TRBV18 and TRBJ2-5; 11 bases align to TRBD1. This CDR3 contains 16 residues. V dropped 3 bases and J dropped 4; count of bases not matched to a gene: 7. CDR1 is KGHSH and CDR2 is LQKENI in the germline V gene. CDR3 protein: CASSPGTGGGRETQYF. In DNA form, the CDR3 reads TGTGCCAGCTCACCTGGGACAGGGGGTGGCCGAGAGACCCAGTACTTC.

The rearrangement links TRBV2 to TRBJ1-6, with TRBD1 identical over 9 bases. V was pared by 5 bases and J by 7 bases, with 6 bases of the junction left unmatched. Germline CDR1 SNHLY, CDR2 FYNNEI. This CDR3 contains 15 residues. CDR3 sequence: CASSSQGAENSPLHF. The CDR3 DNA reads as TGTGCCAGCAGTTCACAGGGGGCGGAGAATTCACCCCTCCACTTT.

This clone has only a few counts. The J gene is TRBJ2-7, the V gene TRBV20-1, with D perhaps TRBD2 (5 bases). V was cut by 4 bases and J by 3 bases, with 7 bases left in between. CDR3 length: 11 residues. Looked up from germline, CDR1 is DFQATT and CDR2 is SNEGSKA (reference sequence). For the CDR3, the DNA is TGCAGTGCTACTACTAGCTACGAGCAGTACTTC. This translates into CSATTSYEQYF.

Here the CDR3 DNA reads TGTGCCAGCAGTTTAAGCAACCCCGGGACAGGGGACTACGAGCAGTACTTC. It translates to CASSLSNPGTGDYEQYF. This chain uses TRBV27 with TRBJ2-7, with 10 bases that match TRBD1. CDR1 and CDR2 (germline): MNHEY, SMNVEV (reference sequence). The CDR3 extends over 17 amino acids. After removal of 2 bases from V and 3 bases from J, the junction contained 10 bases not matched to a gene.

The chain joins TRBV6-5 to TRBJ1-5; 11 bases are shared with TRBD1. Germline loops: CDR1 MNHEY, CDR2 SVGAGI. There are 15 residues in the CDR3. The junction had 4 bases not matched to a gene; V was cut back by 5 bases and J by 4 bases. CDR3 loop: CASSPDRGRNQPQHF. CDR3 nucleotide sequence: TGTGCCAGCAGTCCGGACAGGGGGCGGAATCAGCCCCAGCATTTT.

V and J are TRBV3-1 (or the pseudogene TRBV3-2) and TRBJ2-3; D is perhaps TRBD2 (5 bases). Germline CDR1 LGHDT, CDR2 YNNKEL (reference sequence). CDR3 length: 15 amino acids. V was pared by 4 bases and J by 3 bases, with 14 bases between. Here the CDR3 DNA reads TGTGCCAGCAGCCTGAGACGGGGAAGGACAGATACGCAGTATTTT. This encodes CASSLRRGRTDTQYF.

Only one count was recorded for this clone. The chain joins TRBV28 to TRBJ1-5; the D gene is possibly TRBD1 (5 bases). CDR1 MDHEN and CDR2 SYDVKM come from the germline V gene. V was pared by 6 bases and J by 1 base, with 10 bases between. This CDR3 has 14 residues. The chain's CDR3 is CASRYQGSNQPQHF. CDR3 nucleotides: TGTGCCAGCAGGTATCAGGGAAGCAATCAGCCCCAGCATTTT.

V gene TRBV4-3 combines with J gene TRBJ2-3; 12 nucleotides match TRBD2. The CDR3 length is 16 residues. With V trimmed by 6 bases and J by 5 bases, 9 bases remained unmatched. Germline CDR1 reads LGHNA; CDR2 reads YSLEER. CDR3 sequence reads: CASSRRLAGAGDTQYF. The CDR3 DNA sequence: TGCGCCAGCAGTCGACGACTAGCGGGAGCGGGAGATACGCAGTATTTT.

V usage is TRBV5-5 and J usage is TRBJ2-2, with 8 bases matching TRBD1. Germline V CDR1 and CDR2: SGHKS, YYEKEE (reference sequence). With V trimmed by 5 bases and J by 4 bases, 1 base remained unmatched. This CDR3 has 13 residues. The CDR3 region is CASRDRVTGELFF. In DNA, the CDR3 is TGTGCCAGCAGGGACAGGGTCACCGGGGAGCTGTTTTTT.

The V gene is TRBV6-5, the J gene TRBJ1-2, with 7 bases identical to TRBD1. This CDR3 spans 15 amino acids. V lost 6 bases to trimming and J lost 2 bases; unmatched junction nucleotides: 9. CDR1 MNHEY and CDR2 SVGAGI come from the germline V gene. CDR3 bases: TGTGCCAGCAGCCGGGAGGGAGGGGGCAACTATGGCTACACCTTC. Translating it yields CASSREGGGNYGYTF.

V and J are TRBV12-3 or TRBV12-4 and TRBJ2-3; D gene ambiguous. Trimming removed 5 bases from V and 0 bases from J, with 6 bases in between. The CDR3 totals 13 residues. The CDR3 protein is CASSPQSTDTQYF. The DNA for the CDR3 is TGTGCCAGCAGTCCCCAGAGCACAGATACGCAGTATTTT.

There are a few counts of this clone. J is TRBJ2-7 and V is TRBV4-3; no reliable D call. CDR3 size: 13 residues. Trimming stripped 2 bases from V and 7 bases from J, with 12 bases between. Germline V gene lookup returns CDR1 LGHNA and CDR2 YSLEER. The CDR3 sequence is CASSQISLGEQYF. For the CDR3, the DNA is TGCGCCAGCAGCCAAATATCCCTAGGTGAGCAGTACTTC.

The chain carries TRBV15 and TRBJ2-2; TRBD1 agrees at 9 bases. Germline CDR1 reads LNHNV; CDR2 reads YYDKDF (reference sequence). The trim removed 0 bases at V and 8 bases at J, leaving 10 bases unmatched. This CDR3 comprises 17 residues. In DNA, the CDR3 is TGTGCCACCAGCAGAGATACGACCGGGACAGGGCCAGGGGAGCTGTTTTTT. Amino acid sequence: CATSRDTTGTGPGELFF.

The genes are TRBV25-1 and TRBJ2-1, with TRBD1 as a possible D gene (6 bases). CDR1 and CDR2 from the germline V gene are MGHDK and SYGVNS. V was cut by 5 bases and J by 7 bases, with 9 bases left in between. This CDR3 comprises 12 residues. CDR3 protein: CASSPQGNEQFF. CDR3 nucleotides: TGTGCCAGCAGTCCACAGGGTAATGAGCAGTTCTTC.

V gene TRBV9 combines with J gene TRBJ2-1, with D tentatively TRBD1 (6 bases). Germline assignment: CDR1 SGDLS and CDR2 YYNGEE. CDR3 length: 13 amino acids. Trimming cost V 3 bases and J 5 bases, with 9 bases left between them. CDR3 DNA: TGTGCCAGCAGCGAGGGGGACGACAATGAGCAGTTCTTC. Protein sequence: CASSEGDDNEQFF.

With regard to this clone: Other DNA variants within this sample encode the same CDR3. V gene TRBV27 combines with J gene TRBJ1-1; perhaps TRBD1 as D (5 bases). Deletions cut 2 bases from V and 6 bases from J, with 10 bases between. Germline V gene data show CDR1 as MNHEY and CDR2 as SMNVEV (reference sequence). The CDR3 is 13 amino acids. CDR3 amino acids: CASSLAGRAEAFF. In DNA form, the CDR3 reads TGTGCCAGCAGTTTAGCAGGGAGGGCTGAAGCTTTCTTT.

The chain links TRBV28 to TRBJ1-2, with a tentative D call TRBD1 (6 bases). The ends were cut back, 7 bases at V and 3 bases at J, with 18 bases in the middle. CDR1 and CDR2 (germline): MDHEN, SYDVKM. The CDR3 contains 15 residues. CDR3 nucleotides: TGTGCCAGCACCACCGCGGGGGCCGGCCACTATGGCTACACCTTC. Amino acid sequence: CASTTAGAGHYGYTF.

The rearrangement links TRBV28 to TRBJ2-3; a possible D gene is TRBD2 (5 bases). Germline V lookup: CDR1 MDHEN, CDR2 SYDVKM. CDR3 length: 14 amino acids. V was clipped by 3 bases and J by 0 bases, with 7 bases between them. The CDR3 loop reads CASSFPSSTDTQYF. The CDR3 nucleotides read TGTGCCAGCAGTTTTCCTAGCAGCACAGATACGCAGTATTTT.

The chain employs TRBV28 and TRBJ2-7, with 7 bases that match TRBD2. Germline CDR1 and CDR2: MDHEN and SYDVKM. Trimming removed 2 bases from V and 1 base from J; junction bases left unmatched: 5. There are 15 residues in the CDR3. CDR3 nucleotide sequence: TGTGCCAGCAGTTTAGGGGGGGACCTTTCCTACGAGCAGTACTTC. It yields the protein CASSLGGDLSYEQYF. Full variable domain (rest looked up from reference TRBV28 and TRBJ2-7): DVKVTQSSRYLVKRTGEKVFLECVQDMDHENMFWYRQDPGLGLRLIYFSYDVKMKEKGDIPEGYSVSREKKERFSLILESASTNQTSMYLCASSLGGDLSYEQYFGPGTRLTVT.

The chain links TRBV24-1 to TRBJ2-5; D uncertain. The ends were cut back, 3 bases at V and 2 bases at J, with 21 bases in the middle. The CDR3 spans 18 residues. Per germline, CDR1 KGHDR and CDR2 SFDVKD. The CDR3 region is CATSDPCPGLEAQETQYF. The CDR3 coding sequence is TGTGCCACCAGTGATCCGTGCCCCGGCCTAGAGGCTCAAGAGACCCAGTACTTC.

The chain joins TRBV11-2 to TRBJ2-1, with TRBD2 matching 9 bases. The CDR3 sequence is 18 residues long. CDR1 is SGHAT and CDR2 is FQNNGV in the germline V gene. Losses at the gene ends were 3 bases for V and 5 bases for J; bases not matched to a gene: 14. The CDR3 loop reads CASSLSWGSGSLNNEQFF. The CDR3 DNA reads TGTGCCAGCAGCTTGTCGTGGGGTAGCGGGAGCTTGAACAATGAGCAGTTCTTC.

The chain uses TRBV21-1 and TRBJ2-2; TRBD1 is the table's D call, not checked against the DNA. TRBV21-1 constitutes a pseudogene. CDR3 size: 10 residues. CDR3 protein: CASSMPGQRF. Written as DNA, the CDR3 is TGTGCCAGCAGCATGCCGGGACAAAGATTT.

This clone was recorded many times. The rearrangement links TRBV3-1 (or the pseudogene TRBV3-2) to TRBJ1-2, with TRBD1 matching over 7 bases. This CDR3 comprises 12 residues. From germline, CDR1 is LGHDT and CDR2 YNNKEL (reference sequence). The J segment lost 6 bases and the V segment lost 4 bases, leaving 2 bases of the junction unmatched. CDR3 region: CASSRQGNGYTF. The CDR3, as DNA: TGTGCCAGCAGCCGACAGGGTAATGGCTACACCTTC.

The chain joins TRBV6-2 or TRBV6-3 to TRBJ2-3; D gene ambiguous. The CDR3 is 13 residues long. V dropped 3 bases and J dropped 11 bases, with 15 bases sitting between them. The germline CDR1 and CDR2 sequences are MNHEY and SVGEGT. CDR3 DNA sequence: TGTGCCAGCAGTTATTTAGAGTCCCTCGGGCAGTATTTT. It specifies CASSYLESLGQYF.

V and J are TRBV30 and TRBJ2-3, with 13 bases that match TRBD2. The germline CDR1 and CDR2 sequences are GTSNPN and SVGIG (reference sequence). With V trimmed by 6 bases and J by 6 bases, 3 bases remained unmatched. The CDR3 has 13 amino acids. The CDR3 nucleotides read TGTGCCTGTACTAGCGGGAGGGCCGATACGCAGTATTTT. Amino acids: CACTSGRADTQYF.

The chain combines TRBV5-1 with TRBJ1-2; D call uncertain. The CDR3 consists of 13 residues. Germline V gene sequence: CDR1 SGHRS, CDR2 YFSETQ. The V end was cut by 3 bases, the J end by 2 bases, with 8 bases between. The CDR3 region is CASSYLQNYGYTF. In DNA, the CDR3 is TGCGCCAGCAGCTACCTACAGAACTATGGCTACACCTTC.

The CDR3 DNA reads as TGTGCCAGCAGCCAAGATAGCGGGAGGGCGAATGAGCAGTTCTTC. Translated: CASSQDSGRANEQFF. V usage is TRBV4-2 and J usage is TRBJ2-1, with 11 bases lining up with TRBD2. In germline, CDR1 is LGHNA, CDR2 YNFKEQ. Trimming removed 0 bases from V and 7 bases from J; junction bases left unmatched: 2. CDR3 length: 15 residues.

This clone occurred once. The chain couples TRBV6-4 to TRBJ2-7; 8 positions match TRBD2. The CDR3 covers 15 residues. The germline CDR1 and CDR2 sequences are MRHNA and SNTAGT. V was pared by 3 bases and J by 3 bases, with 7 bases of the junction left unmatched. The DNA of the CDR3 is TGTGCCAGCAGTGAGGCTAGCGGGCGCGGCTACGAGCAGTACTTC. Protein product: CASSEASGRGYEQYF.

The chain joins TRBV5-8 to TRBJ1-4, with a possible D match to TRBD1 (5 bases). V gave up 4 bases and J gave up 7 bases, with 14 bases separating them. Germline V gives CDR1 SGHTS, CDR2 YDEGEE. CDR3 size: 14 residues. The CDR3, as DNA: TGTGCCAGCAGCCCCAGGGAGGGTACTGAAAAACTGTTTTTT. Translated, it gives CASSPREGTEKLFF.

The J gene is TRBJ2-4, the V gene TRBV5-1; 8 bases are a match to TRBD1. Germline V lookup: CDR1 SGHRS, CDR2 YFSETQ. The CDR3 loop spans 13 amino acids. With 5 bases clipped from V and 8 bases from J, the junction kept 6 bases outside the gene matches. The CDR3 loop is CASRSGGWDIQYF. CDR3 in DNA: TGCGCCAGCAGATCAGGGGGCTGGGACATTCAGTACTTC.